In its sample, the clone carrying this T cell receptor beta chain was seen many times. Its target is unknown. Mismatch with germline at one junction end may stem from a read error. Germline V gene sequence: CDR1 MNHEY, CDR2 SMNVEV (reference sequence). The CDR3 loop spans 14 amino acids. The study's library attached unique molecular identifiers to single cDNA molecules. MiXCR, run by TCRdb on the RACE reads, gives a single entry per CDR3 protein. The sample yields roughly 380,000 distinct CDR3 sequences, about 5.1% seen once. The sample belongs to a study of human T cells and chemical hapten exposure. Noted time point: pre-sensitization, week 0. The treatment denotes: therapeutic diphenylcyclopropenone sensitization with weekly scalp DPC. Prior to each patch test being applied, blood was drawn. General study findings and limits: Counts of TCRs above 1 in 1000 frequency stayed unchanged with DPC sensitization.

This rearrangement joins TRBV27 to TRBJ2-7; no firm D call. Sequences were derived from whole blood, sampled in connection with sensitization to the hapten diphenylcyclopropenone (DPC). The sequence was obtained from a woman in her forties or fifties with alopecia areata. Some clones in this sample may be carry-over from other donors' samples. The CDR3 sequence: CASSPSRFINEQYF. The CDR3 coding sequence is TGTGCCAGCAGTCCGTCGCGTTTCATTAACGAACAGTACTTC.